This TCR beta chain came from a study of radiotherapy plus CTLA-4 blockade in lung cancer. This CDR3 has 14 residues. Trimming removed 5 bases at V and 4 bases at J, with 11 bases between. Germline V gene lookup returns CDR1 KGHSH and CDR2 LQKENI. A single count supports this clone. The antigen is undetermined. The table came from immunoSEQ multiplex PCR; TCRdb's copy has only in-frame clones and leaves some out. The repertoire has 85,000 to 120,000 clones, 85% to 90% of them found once; the top ten carry 2.4%. Study-wide points: The study found tumor-derived TCR clones expanded in blood after radiotherapy plus ipilimumab.

This clonotype was obtained from a human donor with non-small cell lung cancer that progressed on radiotherapy plus ipilimumab. Some clones in this sample may be carry-over from other donors' samples. Here the sequenced sample was peripheral blood, taken from a patient treated with radiotherapy plus ipilimumab. The chain combines TRBV18 with TRBJ2-2; no clear D. CDR3 in amino acids: CASSSGRSTGELFF. As DNA, the CDR3 is TGTGCCAGCTCATCGGGTCGGTCCACCGGGGAGCTGTTTTTT.